The next 31 T cell receptor beta chains were all read from a single sample in a study of blood T cell repertoires in COVID-19. The table came from immunoSEQ multiplex PCR; TCRdb's copy has only in-frame clones and leaves some out. Of 150,000 to 200,000 clones listed, about nine tenths are singletons. Sequencing was done on a sample of peripheral blood. These receptors all come from a man aged 50 to 59 with acute or convalescent COVID-19.

The chain recombines TRBV7-9 with TRBJ2-5; 10 nucleotides match TRBD1. The CDR3 runs 15 residues. In germline, CDR1 is SEHNR, CDR2 FQNEAQ (reference sequence). The ends lost 5 bases at V and 5 bases at J; junction bases unmatched: 8. This CDR3 reads CASSAGQGESETQYF. In DNA, the CDR3 is TGTGCCAGCAGCGCCGGACAGGGGGAATCGGAGACCCAGTACTTC.

The chain carries TRBV10-1 and TRBJ2-1; the match to TRBD2 covers 16 bases. The CDR3 has 17 residues. Trimming took 10 bases from V and 8 from J; bases not matched to a gene: 14. CDR1 WNHNN and CDR2 SYGVQD come from the germline V gene (reference sequence). DNA for the CDR3: TGCGCCACGCCTCGGGGACTAGCGGGGGGGCGTCGCGATGAGCAGTTCTTC. Translated: CATPRGLAGGRRDEQFF.

V usage is TRBV7-8 and J usage is TRBJ1-5, with a tentative D call TRBD1 (6 bases). The CDR3 covers 15 residues. Germline CDR1 reads SGHVS; CDR2 reads FQNEAQ. Trimming took off 1 base at V and 5 bases at J, with 12 bases between the two ends. Here the CDR3 reads CASSLGQGIDQPQHF. CDR3 nucleotides: TGTGCCAGCAGCTTAGGTCAGGGGATCGATCAGCCCCAGCATTTT.

CDR3 DNA: TGTGCCAGCAGCACAAGTTCTGGGAGGAATTCACCCCTCCACTTT. Amino acid sequence: CASSTSSGRNSPLHF. The chain joins TRBV9 to TRBJ1-6; D not resolved. This CDR3 comprises 15 residues. V was trimmed by 4 bases and J by 7 bases, leaving 15 bases between them. The V gene's germline CDR1 is SGDLS and CDR2 YYNGEE.

A few counts support this clone. The sample contains more than one DNA sequence encoding this CDR3. The chain employs TRBV2 and TRBJ1-5; D not certain. The CDR3 is 13 residues long. V was trimmed by 1 base and J by 6 bases, leaving 7 bases between them. CDR1 is SNHLY, CDR2 FYNNEI, per germline. The CDR3 coding sequence is TGTGCCAGCAGTGAAGGGCGGTTTCAGCCCCAGCATTTT. Translation: CASSEGRFQPQHF.

The CDR3: CASSIRGGNTEAFF. CDR3 coding DNA: TGTGCCAGTAGTATCCGGGGGGGGAACACTGAAGCTTTCTTT. The gene calls are TRBV19 and TRBJ1-1, with D possibly being TRBD1 (5 bases). The V end lost 3 bases, the J end lost 1 base, and 9 bases lay between the germline ends. The CDR3 has 14 residues. CDR1 and CDR2 from the germline V gene are LNHDA and SQIVND (reference sequence).

The chain links TRBV28 to TRBJ1-5; the match to TRBD1 covers 10 bases. Per germline, CDR1 MDHEN and CDR2 SYDVKM. Trimming at V came to 7 bases and at J to 7 bases, leaving 7 bases not matched to a gene. This CDR3 is 14 amino acids long. CDR3 protein: CASTRQGANQPQHF. The CDR3 DNA sequence: TGTGCCAGCACTCGACAGGGGGCCAACCAGCCCCAGCATTTT.

The V gene is TRBV19, the J gene TRBJ2-3; 8 bases are shared with TRBD1. J lost 5 bases, V lost 3 bases, and 4 bases had no gene match. This CDR3 contains 14 residues. From germline, CDR1 is LNHDA and CDR2 SQIVND (reference sequence). The CDR3 DNA sequence: TGTGCCAGTAGTATCGGCAGGGGGCAAGATACGCAGTATTTT. This gives the protein CASSIGRGQDTQYF.

This clone was found once. V is TRBV2 and J is TRBJ1-5; D call uncertain. V shed 5 bases and J shed 2 bases, with 19 bases lying between them. This CDR3 is built from 17 residues. Germline CDR1 reads SNHLY; CDR2 reads FYNNEI. The CDR3 loop is CASSPRVVSTGNQPQHF. DNA of the CDR3: TGTGCCAGCAGTCCACGGGTAGTTTCTACGGGCAATCAGCCCCAGCATTTT. Variable domain in full (rest from reference TRBV2 and TRBJ1-5): EPEVTQTPSHQVTQMGQEVILRCVPISNHLYFYWYRQILGQKVEFLVSFYNNEISEKSEIFDDQFSVERPDGSNFTLKIRSTKLEDSAMYFCASSPRVVSTGNQPQHFGDGTRLSIL.

The V and J genes are TRBV7-3 and TRBJ1-1; D may be TRBD1 (5 bases). Trimming shortened V by 10 bases and J by 0 bases, and 12 bases separated the two germline ends. The CDR3 sequence is 13 residues long. CDR1 is SGHTA, CDR2 FQGTGA, per germline. CDR3 DNA sequence: TGTGCCAATGCGCCGGGGGTGAACACTGAAGCTTTCTTT. Translation gives CANAPGVNTEAFF.

This chain uses TRBV18 with TRBJ1-3, with 10 nucleotides matching TRBD1. V gave up 2 bases and J gave up 0 bases; unmatched junction bases: 10. The length of the CDR3 is 19 residues. Germline CDR1 and CDR2: KGHSH and LQKENI. The chain's CDR3 is CASSPRDRGRSVSGNTIYF. Here the CDR3 DNA reads TGTGCCAGCTCACCAAGGGACAGGGGACGATCCGTCTCTGGAAACACCATATATTTT.

The rearrangement links TRBV6-5 to TRBJ1-1; D might be TRBD1 (5 bases). Germline-derived CDR1 and CDR2 are MNHEY and SVGAGI. The CDR3 loop spans 15 amino acids. Trimming pared 7 bases from V and 4 bases from J, leaving 19 bases between. For the CDR3, the DNA is TGTGCCAGCAACCCGATCTGGGGGGTCCGCACTGAAGCTTTCTTT. The encoded protein is CASNPIWGVRTEAFF.

This clone is a singleton in its sample. The chain couples TRBV7-3 to TRBJ2-3, with a tentative D call TRBD2 (5 bases). This CDR3 comprises 16 residues. V dropped 5 bases and J dropped 2 bases, with 17 bases sitting between them. CDR1 and CDR2 (germline): SGHTA, FQGTGA. The chain's CDR3 is CASSPFVQRNTDTQYF. In DNA, the CDR3 is TGTGCCAGCAGCCCCTTCGTCCAGCGGAACACAGATACGCAGTATTTT.

This CDR3 is CASGSGNTEAFF. The CDR3 DNA reads TGTGCCAGCGGAAGCGGAAACACTGAAGCTTTCTTT. This rearrangement joins TRBV12-3 or TRBV12-4 to TRBJ1-1; D is ambiguous. V dropped 8 bases and J dropped 2 bases, with 9 bases sitting between them. The CDR3 is 12 residues long.

The chain combines TRBV7-3 with TRBJ2-1, with 9 bases that match TRBD2. The germline gives CDR1 SGHTA, CDR2 FQGTGA. This CDR3 is built from 16 residues. J lost 8 bases, V lost 1 base, and 9 bases had no gene match. The CDR3 DNA reads TGTGCCAGCAGCTTAAGCCCAGCGGGAGGAGTCGATGAGCAGTTCTTC. This translates into CASSLSPAGGVDEQFF.

The CDR3 region has the DNA TGTGCCAGCAGTGAGGCCCACCTCTCCTCTGGGGCCAACGTCCTGACTTTC. It specifies CASSEAHLSSGANVLTF. This chain joins TRBV6-1 and TRBJ2-6, with unresolved D. Trimming removed 3 bases from V and 0 bases from J, with 12 bases in between. Per germline, CDR1 MNHNS and CDR2 SASEGT. The CDR3 has 17 residues.

The chain is built from TRBV5-8 and TRBJ2-7, with 11 bases that match TRBD2. The germline gives CDR1 SGHTS, CDR2 YDEGEE. Unmatched junction bases numbered 5, after V lost 2 bases and J lost 4 bases. This CDR3 has 15 amino acids. In nucleotides, the CDR3 is TGTGCCAGCAGCTTCCACTCTAGCGGGAGGTACGAGCAGTACTTC. Translation: CASSFHSSGRYEQYF.

A single count supports this clone. The gene calls are TRBV7-8 and TRBJ2-1; tentatively, D is TRBD2 (5 bases). The CDR3 has 12 residues. CDR1 is SGHVS and CDR2 is FQNEAQ in the germline V gene. The V end lost 5 bases, the J end lost 12 bases, and 14 bases lay between the germline ends. The CDR3 loop reads CASSLPGIGQFF. Here the CDR3 DNA reads TGTGCCAGCAGCCTCCCGGGAATTGGGCAGTTCTTC.

This chain's CDR3 is CASRRQGGEGNQPQHF. Here the CDR3 DNA reads TGTGCCAGCAGAAGACAGGGAGGAGAAGGCAATCAGCCCCAGCATTTT. The chain combines TRBV2 with TRBJ1-5; 7 bases are shared with TRBD1. The CDR3 loop spans 16 amino acids. After removal of 6 bases from V and 2 bases from J, the junction contained 10 bases not matched to a gene. In germline, CDR1 is SNHLY, CDR2 FYNNEI.

V is TRBV21-1 and J is TRBJ2-7; no check of the table's D call, TRBD2, against the DNA was made. TRBV21-1 is a recognized pseudogene. The CDR3 loop spans 15 amino acids. The CDR3 sequence is CASTRGGDRPYEQYV. CDR3 in DNA: TGTGCCAGCACCCGGGGGGGAGACAGACCCTACGAGCAGTACGTC.

The gene calls are TRBV4-2 and TRBJ1-1, with D unclear. Trimming pared 1 base from V and 8 bases from J, leaving 8 bases between. CDR1 and CDR2 (germline): LGHNA, YNFKEQ. CDR3 length: 12 amino acids. The CDR3: CASSQGRGEAFF. The CDR3 nucleotides are TGTGCCAGCAGCCAAGGGCGCGGGGAAGCTTTCTTT.

The count of this clone is one. The rearrangement links TRBV4-2 to TRBJ2-6; D is ambiguous. The V gene lost 0 bases and the J gene lost 0 bases, with 12 bases spanning the gap. Per the germline V gene, CDR1 is LGHNA and CDR2 is YNFKEQ. The CDR3 has 18 residues. The CDR3: CASSQDVAPNSGANVLTF. The CDR3 bases are TGTGCCAGCAGCCAAGATGTAGCACCCAACTCTGGGGCCAACGTCCTGACTTTC.

The chain carries TRBV19 and TRBJ1-2, with 8 bases identical to TRBD1. Unmatched junction bases numbered 17, after V lost 9 bases and J lost 5 bases. Germline lookup yields CDR1 LNHDA and CDR2 SQIVND (reference sequence). CDR3 length: 16 amino acids. The CDR3 is CASLLQGASGRYGYTF. The CDR3 DNA reads TGTGCCAGCTTACTTCAGGGGGCCTCTGGGAGGTATGGCTACACCTTC. Full variable domain (outside the CDR3, taken from reference TRBV19 and TRBJ1-2): DGGITQSPKYLFRKEGQNVTLSCEQNLNHDAMYWYRQDPGQGLRLIYYSQIVNDFQKGDIAEGYSVSREKKESFPLTVTSAQKNPTAFYLCASLLQGASGRYGYTFGSGTRLTVV.

The chain links TRBV7-3 to TRBJ2-1; D gene unclear. The CDR3 contains 14 residues. V was shortened by 0 bases and J by 4 bases, with 7 bases between the two germline ends. Germline CDR1 and CDR2: SGHTA and FQGTGA. The CDR3 DNA follows: TGTGCCAGCAGCTTAACGGCTTATTACAATGAGCAGTTCTTC. It is translated as CASSLTAYYNEQFF. Looking up the rest from reference TRBV7-3 and TRBJ2-1 gives the full variable domain: GAGVSQTPSNKVTEKGKYVELRCDPISGHTALYWYRQSLGQGPEFLIYFQGTGAADDSGLPNDRFFAVRPEGSVSTLKIQRTERGDSAVYLCASSLTAYYNEQFFGPGTRLTVL.

The rearrangement links TRBV12-2 to TRBJ2-5; the table's TRBD2 call for D was not verified on the DNA. TRBV12-2 is designated a pseudogene. The CDR3 sequence is 18 residues long. The CDR3 sequence: CASRPYRSQRGDLETQYF. CDR3 bases: TGTGCAAGTCGCCCCTACAGGAGCCAGCGGGGGGATTTGGAGACCCAGTACTTC.

The chain has TRBV27 and TRBJ1-2, with D hard to call. In germline, CDR1 is MNHEY, CDR2 SMNVEV (reference sequence). V lost 5 bases and J 0 bases, leaving 7 bases between the germline ends. This CDR3 has 13 amino acids. The CDR3 coding sequence is TGTGCCAGCAGTAGACAAGCTAACTATGGCTACACCTTC. Translated: CASSRQANYGYTF.

The rearrangement joins TRBV28 to TRBJ2-7; TRBD2 matches at 7 bases. Germline CDR1 MDHEN, CDR2 SYDVKM. J gave up 0 bases and V 5 bases, and 10 bases lay outside the gene matches. This CDR3 has 16 amino acids. The CDR3 reads CASSAPLAGDSYEQYF. The CDR3 DNA reads as TGTGCCAGCAGTGCCCCACTTGCGGGAGACTCCTACGAGCAGTACTTC.

V and J are TRBV29-1 and TRBJ2-7, with D perhaps TRBD1 (5 bases). Germline CDR1 reads SQVTM; CDR2 reads ANQGSEA. The V and J ends lost 4 bases and 6 bases respectively, with 13 bases between them. This CDR3 spans 12 amino acids. The CDR3 DNA reads as TGCAGCGTTGTAAGGGGAAATAGCGAGCAGTACTTC. Its translation is CSVVRGNSEQYF.

The chain has TRBV6-6 and TRBJ2-7; 11 bases agree with TRBD2. V dropped 5 bases and J dropped 4; count of bases not matched to a gene: 16. There are 18 residues in the CDR3. Per the germline V gene, CDR1 is MNHNY and CDR2 is SVGAGI (reference sequence). CDR3 region: CASSLSTSGTRGSYEQYF. For the CDR3, the DNA is TGTGCCAGCAGTCTCTCGACTAGCGGGACCCGCGGGTCTTACGAGCAGTACTTC.

The chain has TRBV3-1 (or the pseudogene TRBV3-2) and TRBJ2-1; 10 bases align to TRBD2. The CDR3 contains 15 residues. Germline V gene sequence: CDR1 LGHDT, CDR2 YNNKEL (reference sequence). The J segment lost 4 bases and the V segment lost 4 bases, leaving 4 bases of the junction unmatched. CDR3 in amino acids: CASSRLAGAYNEQFF. CDR3 sequence (DNA): TGTGCCAGCAGCCGTCTAGCGGGAGCGTACAATGAGCAGTTCTTC.

This clone was counted a single time. The chain uses TRBV5-1 and TRBJ1-3; a possible D gene is TRBD1 (5 bases). The length of the CDR3 is 15 residues. Germline CDR1 is SGHRS and CDR2 is YFSETQ. V shed 5 bases and J shed 1 base, with 13 bases lying between them. CDR3 residues: CASRAAGGSGNTIYF. Here the CDR3 DNA reads TGCGCCAGCAGGGCGGCCGGGGGATCTGGAAACACCATATATTTT. Together with reference TRBV5-1 and TRBJ1-3, the CDR3 gives the full variable domain: KAGVTQTPRYLIKTRGQQVTLSCSPISGHRSVSWYQQTPGQGLQFLFEYFSETQRNKGNFPGRFSGRQFSNSRSEMNVSTLELGDSALYLCASRAAGGSGNTIYFGEGSWLTVV.